The TCR beta chain described here comes from a study of CD8 T cells in Susac syndrome. The RNA input was about 0.5 to 1 ug, and it was reverse transcribed with random hexamers. The TCR beta CDR3 was amplified by immunoSEQ multiplex PCR across 54 Vbeta, 13 Jbeta. In TCRdb, the immunoSEQ multiplex PCR reads were re-called with MiXCR into one record per CDR3 protein. The repertoire holds about 300,000 distinct CDR3 sequences, with approximately 90% as singletons. Sequencing targeted TCR beta in blood CD8+ and CD4+ T cells. The multiple sclerosis controls were treatment-naive patients with relapsing-remitting disease that was stable or active. Negative isolation yielded CD4+ and CD8+ T cells, and FACS enriched TEMRA cells. The material sequenced was CD8+ T cells from PBMCs. This clonotype was sampled from a human donor with multiple sclerosis.

The CDR3 region has the DNA TGTGCCAGCAGCCCGGTGGGAGAGGGGGTTTACGAGCAGTACTTC. It yields the protein CASSPVGEGVYEQYF. The gene calls are TRBV13 and TRBJ2-7, with a possible D match to TRBD1 (6 bases). Looked up from germline, CDR1 is PRHDT and CDR2 is FYEKMQ (reference sequence). Trimming pared 5 bases from V and 4 bases from J, leaving 18 bases between. The CDR3 is made up of 15 amino acids.